The clone carrying this T cell receptor beta chain was observed a few times. As yet, its antigen is unknown. V lost 0 bases and J lost 0; bases outside the gene matches: 7. The CDR3 totals 19 residues. Generated by immunoSEQ multiplex PCR, the TCRdb table keeps only in-frame clones and is missing some. The sample lists 87,000 or so clones; around 82% were seen once. These data originate in a study of Ad26.COV2.S vaccination and SARS-CoV-2 variants. General study results and limits: It was reported that spike-specific CD8+ and CD4+ T cell responses were substantially broad after vaccination. Possible underestimation of total T cell responses by the TCR breadth and depth analyses was noted. The study found similar non-spike TCR breadth in vaccine and placebo recipients. The study found higher spike-specific TCR breadth in vaccine than placebo recipients.

This material consisted of peripheral blood, taken after recovery from COVID-19. This TCR derives from a human donor who had recovered from COVID-19. V is TRBV23-1 and J is TRBJ1-6; 8 nucleotides line up with TRBD1. TRBV23-1 is assigned to the ORF class and has an uncertain function. In DNA form, the CDR3 reads TGCGCCAGCAGTCAATCGCCGGACAGGGAAGGCTCCTATAATTCACCCCTCCACTTT. It is translated as CASSQSPDREGSYNSPLHF.